The 31 T cell receptor beta chains below come from one sample, sequenced in a study of regulatory T cells in long-lasting Graves disease. Both iRepertoire HTBI primers and Arm-PCR of CDR3 regions were used to build the TCR beta libraries. MiXCR was run by TCRdb on the multiplex PCR reads, yielding one entry per CDR3 protein. The table lists fewer than 650,000 distinct CDR3 sequences, roughly 15% of them singletons. Time point of the sample: newly diagnosed GD, antithyroid drugs for less than 3 months. The TCR library was made from RNA extracted from PBMCs. The sample was also linked to a second study, of T cells in Graves' hyperthyroidism and ophthalmopathy.

The sample here was peripheral blood mononuclear cells (PBMCs), taken at new diagnosis, from a patient treated with antithyroid drugs. These receptors were obtained from a woman aged 25 to 39 with Graves disease.

This clonotype was recorded only once. V usage is TRBV7-3 and J usage is TRBJ2-5; TRBD1 is a possible D gene (6 bases). The germline V gene encodes CDR1 SGHTA and CDR2 FQGTGA. The CDR3 is 14 residues long. Trimming removed 5 bases at V and 4 bases at J, with 14 bases between. CDR3 residues: CASSLTGFRETQYF. The CDR3 DNA follows: TGTGCCAGCAGCCTCACAGGGTTCCGAGAGACCCAGTACTTC.

This clonotype was seen many times. The rearrangement links TRBV7-3 to TRBJ2-7; the D call may be TRBD1 or TRBD2 (5 bases each). Germline loops: CDR1 SGHTA, CDR2 FQGTGA. Trimming stripped 3 bases from V and 7 bases from J, with 16 bases between. The CDR3 extends over 14 amino acids. CDR3 residues: CASSFQRGVGEQYF. In DNA form, the CDR3 reads TGTGCCAGCAGCTTTCAAAGGGGAGTGGGAGAGCAGTACTTC.

J is TRBJ2-1 and V is TRBV5-1; 12 positions agree with TRBD2. Germline CDR1 SGHRS, CDR2 YFSETQ. V gave up 4 bases and J gave up 6 bases; unmatched junction bases: 11. This CDR3 spans 17 amino acids. The CDR3 DNA follows: TGCGCCAGCAGCATCACCAGACTAGCGGGAGAGGTCAATGAGCAGTTCTTC. This translates into CASSITRLAGEVNEQFF.

This clonotype was recorded a few times. This chain links TRBV29-1 with TRBJ2-3; weak D call: TRBD1 (5 bases). Germline V lookup: CDR1 SQVTM, CDR2 ANQGSEA. The CDR3 length is 19 residues. Trimming shortened V by 3 bases and J by 5 bases, and 30 bases separated the two germline ends. The CDR3 region has the DNA TGCAGCGTTGACGCGGTTGGGGCCCAGCAAGGACATCTAGAAGATACGCAGTATTTT. It specifies CSVDAVGAQQGHLEDTQYF.

The sample holds many counts of this clonotype. The rearrangement joins TRBV7-9 to TRBJ2-7; D tentatively reads TRBD1 or TRBD2 (5 bases each). V lost 3 bases, J lost 0 bases, and 15 bases lay in between. CDR3 length: 16 amino acids. Germline CDR1 SEHNR, CDR2 FQNEAQ (reference sequence). The CDR3 here is CASSFAAGTGSYEQYF. CDR3 bases: TGTGCCAGCAGCTTTGCGGCCGGGACCGGCTCCTACGAGCAGTACTTC.

This clonotype appeared many times. The chain employs TRBV12-3 or TRBV12-4 and TRBJ2-7; D might be TRBD2 (6 bases). CDR3 size: 14 residues. V lost 3 bases and J lost 5, with 14 bases in between. CDR3 residues: CASSFRHSSDEQYF. CDR3 sequence (DNA): TGTGCCAGCAGTTTCCGGCATTCTAGCGACGAGCAGTACTTC.

As for this clonotype: A read error is possible here, since a much larger clone lies one base away. The chain recombines TRBV2 with TRBJ2-7; TRBD2 aligns across 8 bases. The CDR3 is 12 amino acids. Germline V gives CDR1 SNHLY, CDR2 FYNNEI. V was pared by 11 bases and J by 6 bases, with 9 bases of the junction left unmatched. The chain's CDR3 is CAGSRGGGEQYF. CDR3 DNA: TGTGCCGGCTCCCGGGGGGGAGGCGAGCAGTACTTC.

Turning to this clonotype: A much bigger clone sits one base away, suggesting this may be a read error. The V and J genes are TRBV29-1 and TRBJ2-1; D may match TRBD1 or TRBD2 (5 bases each). The CDR3 loop spans 13 amino acids. Trimming removed 6 bases at V and 10 bases at J, with 19 bases between. Germline lookup yields CDR1 SQVTM and CDR2 ANQGSEA. The CDR3: CSVDGGNAYEQFF. CDR3 nucleotides: TGCAGCGTCGATGGGGGAAACGCCTACGAGCAGTTCTTC.

As for this clonotype: An end of the junction differs from the germline gene, which may be a read error. CDR3 DNA sequence: TGTGCCGGCAGTTTTGCAGGGGGAAAGCAGCCCCGGCATTTT. Amino acids: CAGSFAGGKQPRHF. The chain combines TRBV28 with TRBJ1-5, with 7 bases fitting TRBD1. The length of the CDR3 is 14 residues. Germline CDR1 and CDR2: MDHEN and SYDVKM.

V is TRBV5-1 and J is TRBJ1-1, with a tentative D call TRBD1 (5 bases). Trimming cost V 4 bases and J 1 base, with 14 bases left between them. The germline CDR1 and CDR2 sequences are SGHRS and YFSETQ. The CDR3 is made up of 15 amino acids. This CDR3 reads CASSPVGGTNTEAFF. The CDR3 DNA reads as TGCGCCAGCAGCCCCGTTGGGGGTACGAACACTGAAGCTTTCTTT.

In its sample, this clonotype was seen many times. The V call is TRBV12-3 or TRBV12-4, the J call TRBJ2-1; 10 bases map to TRBD2. V was pared by 6 bases and J by 7 bases, with 18 bases of the junction left unmatched. This CDR3 region has 18 residues. The CDR3 sequence is CASSNPSGLAGVQNEQFF. The CDR3 DNA is TGTGCCAGCAGCAACCCGTCCGGGCTAGCGGGAGTTCAGAATGAGCAGTTCTTC.

This clonotype was seen repeatedly, ten times or more. The J gene is TRBJ2-7, the V gene TRBV29-1, with D maybe TRBD1 (6 bases). Trimming stripped 6 bases from V and 6 bases from J, with 12 bases between. Germline-derived CDR1 and CDR2 are SQVTM and ANQGSEA. The CDR3 is 11 residues long. This CDR3 is CSVAPGAEQYF. For the CDR3, the DNA is TGCAGCGTCGCACCAGGGGCCGAGCAGTACTTC.

Remarks on this clonotype: A single base separates this from a much larger clone, so it may be a read error. This chain connects TRBV10-2 to TRBJ2-5; a possible D gene is TRBD2 (6 bases). This CDR3 has 14 amino acids. Looked up from germline, CDR1 is WSHSY and CDR2 is SAAADI. The germline V and J ends were trimmed by 4 bases and 11 bases, with 20 bases remaining between them. As DNA, the CDR3 is TGCGCCAGCAGTGGTAATCTAACGGGAGTGACGCAGTACTTC. This encodes CASSGNLTGVTQYF.

This clonotype was picked up many times. The chain carries TRBV5-1 and TRBJ1-4, with D possibly TRBD1 on 5 matching bases. CDR3 length: 14 amino acids. Trimming pared 5 bases from V and 3 bases from J, leaving 11 bases between. Germline V gene sequence: CDR1 SGHRS, CDR2 YFSETQ. The CDR3: CASRSGPANEKLFF. The CDR3 DNA sequence: TGCGCCAGCAGGTCAGGGCCGGCTAATGAAAAACTGTTTTTT.

This chain connects TRBV5-1 to TRBJ1-6, with 7 bases lining up with TRBD1. The CDR3 length is 15 residues. With V trimmed by 1 base and J by 7 bases, 5 bases remained unmatched. Germline-derived CDR1 and CDR2 are SGHRS and YFSETQ. The CDR3 region is CASSLSRQGNSPLHF. The CDR3 DNA sequence: TGCGCCAGCAGCTTGTCCAGACAGGGAAATTCACCCCTCCACTTT.

Many counts were recorded for this clonotype. This rearrangement joins TRBV5-1 to TRBJ1-1; tentative D call: TRBD1 (6 bases). The CDR3 extends over 14 amino acids. The germline CDR1 and CDR2 sequences are SGHRS and YFSETQ. V lost 9 bases and J lost 3, with 18 bases in between. The DNA for the CDR3 is TGCGCCACCAGGGTGACAGGCGGGGACACTGAAGCTTTCTTT. It encodes CATRVTGGDTEAFF.

This sequence joins TRBV20-1 and TRBJ2-6; D assignment may be TRBD1 or TRBD2 (6 bases each). This CDR3 contains 16 residues. From germline, CDR1 is DFQATT and CDR2 SNEGSKA (reference sequence). V lost 5 bases and J 4 bases, leaving 18 bases between the germline ends. The CDR3 is CSADFGWGAGANVLTF. The CDR3 bases are TGCAGTGCTGACTTTGGGTGGGGGGCCGGGGCCAACGTCCTGACTTTC.

This chain links TRBV5-5 with TRBJ2-7; D gene uncertain. The CDR3 spans 14 residues. Germline V gene data show CDR1 as SGHKS and CDR2 as YYEKEE (reference sequence). Trimming removed 4 bases at V and 5 bases at J, with 16 bases between. The CDR3 DNA reads as TGTGCCAGCAGCCTTTCCCGACAATTCGACGAGCAGTACTTC. Translated, it gives CASSLSRQFDEQYF.

This clonotype has ten or more counts. The CDR3 DNA is TGTGCCAGCAGTTACTCTTTTCTAGGAAGGGTCAATGAGCAGTTCTTC. Its translation is CASSYSFLGRVNEQFF. The chain uses TRBV6-2 or TRBV6-3 and TRBJ2-1; D gene unclear. Germline CDR1 MNHEY, CDR2 SVGEGT. V shed 0 bases and J shed 6 bases, with 15 bases lying between them. This CDR3 region has 16 residues.

This clonotype was recorded at least ten times. The chain links TRBV28 to TRBJ2-7; D remains ambiguous. The CDR3 consists of 14 residues. Germline V gives CDR1 MDHEN, CDR2 SYDVKM. V was clipped by 0 bases and J by 3 bases, with 9 bases between them. CDR3 DNA: TGTGCCAGCAGTTTATGGCCCAAGAACTACGAGCAGTACTTC. Encoded protein: CASSLWPKNYEQYF.

At least ten counts were recorded for this clonotype. The gene calls are TRBV7-2 and TRBJ2-2; D gene uncertain. Trimming pared 3 bases from V and 2 bases from J, leaving 10 bases between. The CDR3 is 15 residues long. Germline V gives CDR1 SGHTA, CDR2 FQGNSA. CDR3 in DNA: TGTGCCAGCAGCTTGATGGCAGACAACACCGGGGAGCTGTTTTTT. Amino acid sequence: CASSLMADNTGELFF.

The V gene is TRBV4-1, the J gene TRBJ2-5; possible D gene TRBD1, 6 bases. Trimming pared 4 bases from V and 4 bases from J, leaving 16 bases between. Per germline, CDR1 MGHRA and CDR2 YSYEKL. The CDR3 length is 15 residues. The CDR3 region has the DNA TGCGCCAGCAGCCTGGGACAAGGGTTGCGAGAGACCCAGTACTTC. It is translated as CASSLGQGLRETQYF.

The V and J genes are TRBV6-1 and TRBJ2-7; TRBD2 agrees at 7 bases. The J segment lost 4 bases and the V segment lost 10 bases, leaving 10 bases of the junction unmatched. The CDR3 is made up of 13 amino acids. CDR1 is MNHNS and CDR2 is SASEGT in the germline V gene. The CDR3 sequence: CATSPAGRYEQYF. The CDR3 bases are TGTGCCACCTCACCAGCGGGACGGTACGAGCAGTACTTC.

This clonotype appeared many times. This sequence joins TRBV28 and TRBJ2-7, with 12 positions matching TRBD2. V was pared by 4 bases and J by 2 bases, with 9 bases of the junction left unmatched. Germline V gives CDR1 MDHEN, CDR2 SYDVKM. The CDR3 contains 17 residues. CDR3 residues: CASSSGLAGGVAYEQYF. The CDR3 DNA reads as TGTGCCAGCAGTTCTGGGCTAGCGGGGGGGGTTGCCTACGAGCAGTACTTC.

The chain has TRBV20-1 and TRBJ2-5; 8 nucleotides line up with TRBD2. The ends lost 1 base at V and 4 bases at J; junction bases unmatched: 5. This CDR3 has 14 amino acids. Germline values: CDR1 DFQATT, CDR2 SNEGSKA (reference sequence). CDR3 coding DNA: TGCAGTGCTAGAGCGGGAGGGCCTGGAGAGACCCAGTACTTC. Translating it yields CSARAGGPGETQYF.

This clonotype was found many times. The chain recombines TRBV28 with TRBJ1-2; D not resolved. Per the germline V gene, CDR1 is MDHEN and CDR2 is SYDVKM. The CDR3 is 14 residues long. Trimming shortened V by 1 base and J by 0 bases, and 6 bases separated the two germline ends. For the CDR3, the DNA is TGTGCCAGCAGTTTATCGCAGGCTAACTATGGCTACACCTTC. Protein product: CASSLSQANYGYTF.

The CDR3 nucleotides read TGTGCCAGCAGCCAAAGCACACACTCTGGAAACACCATATATTTT. As protein: CASSQSTHSGNTIYF. The V gene is TRBV3-1, the J gene TRBJ1-3; D remains ambiguous. Looked up from germline, CDR1 is LGHDT and CDR2 is YNNKEL (reference sequence). The CDR3 contains 15 residues. V was clipped by 2 bases and J by 0 bases, with 8 bases between them.

The chain is built from TRBV12-3 or TRBV12-4 and TRBJ2-3; D is uncertain. The CDR3 extends over 13 amino acids. V dropped 3 bases and J dropped 4 bases, with 8 bases sitting between them. The CDR3 loop reads CASSFSGPDTQYF. CDR3 in DNA: TGTGCCAGCAGTTTCAGTGGGCCAGATACGCAGTATTTT.

This chain links TRBV10-3 with TRBJ2-5, with 10 positions matching TRBD1. V dropped 6 bases and J dropped 3; count of bases not matched to a gene: 7. The CDR3 is 15 amino acids. CDR1 ENHRY and CDR2 SYGVKD come from the germline V gene. The DNA for the CDR3 is TGTGCCATCAGGGCCGGGACAGGGGTAAAAGAGACCCAGTACTTC. It codes for CAIRAGTGVKETQYF.

This clonotype was seen ten or more times. The chain recombines TRBV20-1 with TRBJ1-2; possibly TRBD1 for D (5 bases). Trimming removed 6 bases at V and 3 bases at J, with 14 bases between. The length of the CDR3 is 13 residues. Germline assignment: CDR1 DFQATT and CDR2 SNEGSKA (reference sequence). CDR3 sequence reads: CSALTDSHYGYTF. In nucleotides, the CDR3 is TGCAGTGCCCTGACCGACAGCCACTATGGCTACACCTTC.

This clonotype came up many times. The chain couples TRBV7-3 to TRBJ2-1; no clear D. Germline V CDR1 and CDR2: SGHTA, FQGTGA. Trimming removed 5 bases at V and 8 bases at J, with 22 bases between. CDR3 size: 16 residues. Here the CDR3 DNA reads TGTGCCAGCAGCCTCCAAGCGCAACTGACCCAAGATGAGCAGTTCTTC. Protein: CASSLQAQLTQDEQFF. Full variable domain (outside the CDR3, taken from reference TRBV7-3 and TRBJ2-1): GAGVSQTPSNKVTEKGKYVELRCDPISGHTALYWYRQSLGQGPEFLIYFQGTGAADDSGLPNDRFFAVRPEGSVSTLKIQRTERGDSAVYLCASSLQAQLTQDEQFFGPGTRLTVL.